A single sample is the source of the 12 T cell receptor beta chains below, sequenced in a study of CD8+ T cells in alopecia areata listed by TCRdb under 2018. Library creation used the immunoSEQ multiplex PCR assay. RNA was extracted from all samples and reverse transcribed into cDNA as template for TCR sequencing. TCRdb mirrors the immuneACCESS table, restricted to in-frame sequences. Some clones are absent from its copies; in checked studies, under half trace to an unresolved V gene, and the reason for the others is unknown. Here the sample has roughly 60,000 clones; 40% to 55% occur a single time. Roughly 21% of the sample rests with the top ten. In the paper's terms, the treatment or condition label means: oral pan-JAK inhibitor, 5-10 mg twice daily. The sequences come from CD8+ T cells sorted from blood, collected around week 36, from a patient treated with tofacitinib. Receptors were obtained from a human donor with alopecia areata.

The V call is TRBV12-5, the J call TRBJ1-4; D ambiguous. V was shortened by 6 bases and J by 8 bases, with 19 bases between the two germline ends. This CDR3 has 15 amino acids. Germline assignment: CDR1 LGHNT and CDR2 FRNRAP. The DNA for the CDR3 is TGTGCTAGTGGCCTTTTCCGGGTAGTTTGGGAAAAACTGTTTTTT. It translates to CASGLFRVVWEKLFF.

V gene TRBV2 combines with J gene TRBJ2-5, with 7 positions matching TRBD2. Germline V gene data show CDR1 as SNHLY and CDR2 as FYNNEI. V trimming: 5 bases; J trimming: 4 bases; junction bases outside the gene matches: 13. This CDR3 is 16 amino acids long. CDR3 loop: CASSTLSGEGRETQYF. CDR3 DNA: TGTGCCAGCAGTACCCTCTCGGGGGAGGGCCGAGAGACCCAGTACTTC.

V gene TRBV7-9 combines with J gene TRBJ2-1, with D unresolved. CDR1 is SEHNR, CDR2 FQNEAQ, per germline (reference sequence). Trimming took 0 bases from V and 4 from J, leaving 7 bases between them. The CDR3 sequence is 14 residues long. The CDR3 sequence is CASSLAVTYNEQFF. The CDR3 coding sequence is TGTGCCAGCAGCTTAGCGGTCACGTACAATGAGCAGTTCTTC.

In DNA, the CDR3 is TGTGCCAGCAGCCCACCCACGGGAGTGTCCAATGAGCAGTTCTTC. Protein: CASSPPTGVSNEQFF. The V call is TRBV7-6, the J call TRBJ2-1; D is possibly TRBD2 (6 bases). V was pared by 5 bases and J by 6 bases, with 17 bases between. Germline V CDR1 and CDR2: SGHVS, FNYEAQ. The CDR3 spans 15 residues. The whole variable domain, remainder taken from reference TRBV7-6 and TRBJ2-1, is GAGVSQSPRYKVTKRGQDVALRCDPISGHVSLYWYRQALGQGPEFLTYFNYEAQQDKSGLPNDRFSAERPEGSISTLTIQRTEQRDSAMYRCASSPPTGVSNEQFFGPGTRLTVL.

Of note for this clone: Because the CDR3 is missing its conserved closing phenylalanine or tryptophan, this is likely a read error. The chain couples TRBV6-6 to TRBJ1-1; D is unclear. Germline values: CDR1 MNHNY, CDR2 SVGAGI (reference sequence). CDR3 length: 13 amino acids. The CDR3 coding sequence is TGTGTCAGCAGCCATACAGAGAACACTGAAGCTTTCCTT. This codes for CVSSHTENTEAFL.

The genes are TRBV7-9 and TRBJ2-7; the D gene is possibly TRBD2 (5 bases). V dropped 4 bases and J dropped 1 base, with 8 bases sitting between them. CDR1 is SEHNR and CDR2 is FQNEAQ in the germline V gene (reference sequence). The CDR3 has 13 residues. As DNA, the CDR3 is TGTGCCAGCAGCTCGACGGGATCCTACGAGCAGTACTTC. Translated: CASSSTGSYEQYF. Full variable domain (missing parts from reference TRBV7-9 and TRBJ2-7): DTGVSQNPRHKITKRGQNVTFRCDPISEHNRLYWYRQTLGQGPEFLTYFQNEAQLEKSRLLSDRFSAERPKGSFSTLEIQRTEQGDSAMYLCASSSTGSYEQYFGPGTRLTVT.

V gene TRBV20-1 combines with J gene TRBJ2-7; no clear D. The CDR3 length is 11 residues. Looked up from germline, CDR1 is DFQATT and CDR2 is SNEGSKA (reference sequence). Trimming shortened V by 6 bases and J by 7 bases, and 13 bases separated the two germline ends. For the CDR3, the DNA is TGCAGTGCCCCGTACATGGGAGAGCAGTACTTC. Translating it yields CSAPYMGEQYF.

The chain combines TRBV12-5 with TRBJ2-2; 7 positions agree with TRBD2. The V and J ends lost 2 bases and 5 bases, in that order; junction bases with no gene match: 5. The CDR3 length is 15 residues. Germline CDR1 LGHNT, CDR2 FRNRAP. In nucleotides, the CDR3 is TGTGCTAGTGGTTTGTACCTGGGAGGGACCGGGGAGCTGTTTTTT. Translated, it gives CASGLYLGGTGELFF.

This clone was found a few times. The J gene is TRBJ1-5, the V gene TRBV28; TRBD1 is a possible D gene (5 bases). The CDR3 is 17 amino acids. V was clipped by 6 bases and J by 2 bases, with 20 bases between them. The germline V gene has CDR1 MDHEN and CDR2 SYDVKM. CDR3 sequence: CASSPYYRDSGNQPQHF. CDR3 nucleotides: TGTGCCAGCAGCCCATACTACCGGGACTCGGGCAATCAGCCCCAGCATTTT. Together with reference TRBV28 and TRBJ1-5, the CDR3 gives the full variable domain: DVKVTQSSRYLVKRTGEKVFLECVQDMDHENMFWYRQDPGLGLRLIYFSYDVKMKEKGDIPEGYSVSREKKERFSLILESASTNQTSMYLCASSPYYRDSGNQPQHFGDGTRLSIL.

This clone was seen a few times. The V gene is TRBV6-4, the J gene TRBJ2-2; no reliable D call. CDR3 length equals 13 residues. Germline assignment: CDR1 MRHNA and CDR2 SNTAGT. Trimming pared 2 bases from V and 2 bases from J, leaving 3 bases between. In DNA, the CDR3 is TGTGCCAGCAGTGACAAAAACACCGGGGAGCTGTTTTTT. Amino acids: CASSDKNTGELFF.

This rearrangement joins TRBV28 to TRBJ2-7; no definite D call. Germline loops: CDR1 MDHEN, CDR2 SYDVKM. Trimming cost V 5 bases and J 3 bases, with 11 bases left between them. This CDR3 spans 13 amino acids. The chain's CDR3 is CASSPGRNYEQYF. The CDR3 DNA reads TGTGCCAGCAGTCCCGGCAGGAACTACGAGCAGTACTTC.

V and J are TRBV7-8 and TRBJ2-3; TRBD2 is a possible D gene (5 bases). V shed 11 bases and J shed 2 bases, with 17 bases lying between them. CDR3 length equals 14 residues. Looked up from germline, CDR1 is SGHVS and CDR2 is FQNEAQ. The CDR3 spells CALSLSGFTDTQYF. CDR3 nucleotides: TGTGCCCTAAGTCTAAGCGGATTCACAGATACGCAGTATTTT.